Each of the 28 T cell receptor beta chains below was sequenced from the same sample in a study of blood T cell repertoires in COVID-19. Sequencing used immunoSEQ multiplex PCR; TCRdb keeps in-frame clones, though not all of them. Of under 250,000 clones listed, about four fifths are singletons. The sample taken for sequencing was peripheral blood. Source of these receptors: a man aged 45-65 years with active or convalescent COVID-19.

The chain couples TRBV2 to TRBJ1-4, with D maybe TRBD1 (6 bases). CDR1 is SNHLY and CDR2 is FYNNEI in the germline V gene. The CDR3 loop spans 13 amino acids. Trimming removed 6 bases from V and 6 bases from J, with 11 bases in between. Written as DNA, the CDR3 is TGTGCCAGCAGGGACAGCCCATATGAAAAACTGTTTTTT. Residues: CASRDSPYEKLFF.

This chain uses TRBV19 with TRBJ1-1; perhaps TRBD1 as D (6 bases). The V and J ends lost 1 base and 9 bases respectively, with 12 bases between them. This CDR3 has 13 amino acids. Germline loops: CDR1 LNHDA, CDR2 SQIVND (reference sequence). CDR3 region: CASSIAPGAKAFF. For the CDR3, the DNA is TGTGCCAGTAGTATAGCTCCAGGGGCCAAAGCTTTCTTT.

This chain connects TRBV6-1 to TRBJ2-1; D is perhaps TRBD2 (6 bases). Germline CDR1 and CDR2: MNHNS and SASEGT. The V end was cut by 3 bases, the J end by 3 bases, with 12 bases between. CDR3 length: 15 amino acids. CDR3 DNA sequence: TGTGCCAGCAGTGAGCGTAGCGGCGGCTACAATGAGCAGTTCTTC. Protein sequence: CASSERSGGYNEQFF.

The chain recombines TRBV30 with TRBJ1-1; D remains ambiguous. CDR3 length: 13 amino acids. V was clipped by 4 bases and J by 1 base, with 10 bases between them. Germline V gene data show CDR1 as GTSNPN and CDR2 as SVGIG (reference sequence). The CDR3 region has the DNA TGTGCCTGGAACCCCCCCGGGAACACTGAAGCTTTCTTT. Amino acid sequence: CAWNPPGNTEAFF. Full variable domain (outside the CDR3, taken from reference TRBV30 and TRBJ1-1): SQTIHQWPATLVQPVGSPLSLECTVEGTSNPNLYWYRQAAGRGLQLLFYSVGIGQISSEVPQNLSASRPQDRQFILSSKKLLLSDSGFYLCAWNPPGNTEAFFGQGTRLTVV.

DNA of the CDR3: TGCGCCAGCAGTACCGGGACAGTTAATGAAAAACTGTTTTTT. This encodes CASSTGTVNEKLFF. The rearrangement joins TRBV5-1 to TRBJ1-4, with 7 bases matching TRBD1. Losses at the gene ends were 5 bases for V and 4 bases for J; bases not matched to a gene: 5. Germline V gene sequence: CDR1 SGHRS, CDR2 YFSETQ. This CDR3 contains 14 residues.

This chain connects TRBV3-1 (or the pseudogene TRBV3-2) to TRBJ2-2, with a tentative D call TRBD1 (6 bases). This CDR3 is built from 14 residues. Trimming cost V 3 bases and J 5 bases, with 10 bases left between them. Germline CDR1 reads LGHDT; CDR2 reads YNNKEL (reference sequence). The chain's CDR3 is CASSQGAWTGELFF. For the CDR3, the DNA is TGTGCCAGCAGCCAGGGGGCATGGACCGGGGAGCTGTTTTTT.

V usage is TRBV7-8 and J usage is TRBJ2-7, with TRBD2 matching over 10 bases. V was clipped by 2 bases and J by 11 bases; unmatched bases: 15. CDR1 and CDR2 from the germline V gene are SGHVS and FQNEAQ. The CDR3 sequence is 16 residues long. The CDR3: CASSLRATGLAGVEYF. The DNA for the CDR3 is TGTGCCAGCAGCTTACGGGCCACAGGGCTAGCGGGAGTAGAGTACTTC.

Here the CDR3 reads CASSEYGPSGRLTGELFF. The DNA for the CDR3 is TGTGCCAGCAGTGAATATGGGCCTAGCGGGAGACTAACCGGGGAGCTGTTTTTT. The chain links TRBV25-1 to TRBJ2-2; 10 bases line up with TRBD2. CDR1 and CDR2 from the germline V gene are MGHDK and SYGVNS. The CDR3 loop spans 18 amino acids. The J segment lost 5 bases and the V segment lost 0 bases, leaving 9 bases of the junction unmatched.

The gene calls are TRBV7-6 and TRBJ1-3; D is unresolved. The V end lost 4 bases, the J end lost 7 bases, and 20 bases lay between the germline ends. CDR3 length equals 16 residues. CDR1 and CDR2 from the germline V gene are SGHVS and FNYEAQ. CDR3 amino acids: CASSSMTRMDMNTIYF. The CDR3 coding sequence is TGTGCCAGCAGCTCTATGACCAGGATGGATATGAACACCATATATTTT.

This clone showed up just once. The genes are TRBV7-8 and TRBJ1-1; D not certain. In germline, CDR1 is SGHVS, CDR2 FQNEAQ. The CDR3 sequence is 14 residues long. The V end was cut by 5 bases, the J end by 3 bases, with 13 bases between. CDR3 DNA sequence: TGTGCCAGCAGCCCCTTGGACGGGGACACTGAAGCTTTCTTT. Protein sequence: CASSPLDGDTEAFF. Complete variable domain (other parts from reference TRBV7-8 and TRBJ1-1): GAGVSQSPRYKVAKRGQDVALRCDPISGHVSLFWYQQALGQGPEFLTYFQNEAQLDKSGLPSDRFFAERPEGSVSTLKIQRTQQEDSAVYLCASSPLDGDTEAFFGQGTRLTVV.

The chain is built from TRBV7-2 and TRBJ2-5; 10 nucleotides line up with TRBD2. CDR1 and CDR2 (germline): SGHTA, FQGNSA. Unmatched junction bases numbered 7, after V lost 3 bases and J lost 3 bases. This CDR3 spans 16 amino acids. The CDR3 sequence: CASSFQAGGGKETQYF. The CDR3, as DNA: TGTGCCAGCAGCTTTCAAGCGGGAGGGGGGAAAGAGACCCAGTACTTC.

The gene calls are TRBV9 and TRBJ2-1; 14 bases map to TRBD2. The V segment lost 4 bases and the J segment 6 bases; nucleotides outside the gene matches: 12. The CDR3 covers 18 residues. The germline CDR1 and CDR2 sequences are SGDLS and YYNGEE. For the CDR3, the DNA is TGTGCCAGCAGCTTAACGGGACTAGCGGGAGTTCGGGGCAATGAGCAGTTCTTC. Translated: CASSLTGLAGVRGNEQFF.

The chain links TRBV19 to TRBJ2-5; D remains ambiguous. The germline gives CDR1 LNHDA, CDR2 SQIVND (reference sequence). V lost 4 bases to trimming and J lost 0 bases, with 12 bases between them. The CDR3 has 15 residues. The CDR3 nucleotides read TGTGCCAGTAGTAGAGGCGGATCGTACCAAGAGACCCAGTACTTC. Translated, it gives CASSRGGSYQETQYF.

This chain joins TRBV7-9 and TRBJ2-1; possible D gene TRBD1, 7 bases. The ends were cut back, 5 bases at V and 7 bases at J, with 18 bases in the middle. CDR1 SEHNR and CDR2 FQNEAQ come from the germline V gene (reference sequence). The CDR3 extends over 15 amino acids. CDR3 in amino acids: CASSETGTSKNEQFF. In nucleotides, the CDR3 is TGTGCCAGCAGCGAGACAGGGACTTCCAAGAATGAGCAGTTCTTC.

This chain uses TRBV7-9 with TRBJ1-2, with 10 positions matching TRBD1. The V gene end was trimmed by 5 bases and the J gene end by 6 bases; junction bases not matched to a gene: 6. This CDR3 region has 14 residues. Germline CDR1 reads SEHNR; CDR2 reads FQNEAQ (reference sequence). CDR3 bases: TGTGCCAGCAGCATGAGGGGACAGGGGAATGGCTACACCTTC. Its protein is CASSMRGQGNGYTF.

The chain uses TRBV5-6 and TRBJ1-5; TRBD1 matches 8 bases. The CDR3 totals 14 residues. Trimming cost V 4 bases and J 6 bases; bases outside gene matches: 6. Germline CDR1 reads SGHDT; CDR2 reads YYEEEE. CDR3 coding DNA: TGTGCCAGCAGCGACAGGGGAGAGTTTCAGCCCCAGCATTTT. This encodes CASSDRGEFQPQHF. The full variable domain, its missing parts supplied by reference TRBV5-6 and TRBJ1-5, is DAGVTQSPTHLIKTRGQQVTLRCSPKSGHDTVSWYQQALGQGPQFIFQYYEEEERQRGNFPDRFSGHQFPNYSSELNVNALLLGDSALYLCASSDRGEFQPQHFGDGTRLSIL.

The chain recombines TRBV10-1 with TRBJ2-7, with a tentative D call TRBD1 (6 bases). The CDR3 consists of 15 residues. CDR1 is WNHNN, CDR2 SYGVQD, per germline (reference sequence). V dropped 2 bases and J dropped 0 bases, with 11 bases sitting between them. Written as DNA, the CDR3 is TGCGCCAGCAGTGAGGGGACATTTCTCTCCTACGAGCAGTACTTC. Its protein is CASSEGTFLSYEQYF.

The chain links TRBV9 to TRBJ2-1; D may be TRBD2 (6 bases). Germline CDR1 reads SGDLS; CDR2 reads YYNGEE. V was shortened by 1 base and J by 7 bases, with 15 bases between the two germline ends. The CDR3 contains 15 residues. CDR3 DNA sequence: TGTGCCAGCAGCGTATTGGGGGGAAGAAGAAATGAGCAGTTCTTC. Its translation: CASSVLGGRRNEQFF.

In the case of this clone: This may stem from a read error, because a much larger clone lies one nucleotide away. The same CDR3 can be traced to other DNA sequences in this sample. The CDR3 DNA sequence: TGTGCCAGCAGTTTACCAGGGGGCTACGAGCAGTACTTC. Its protein is CASSLPGGYEQYF. The V and J genes are TRBV28 and TRBJ2-7; 7 bases are shared with TRBD1. The CDR3 totals 13 residues. The V and J ends lost 2 bases and 3 bases, in that order; junction bases with no gene match: 1. CDR1 is MDHEN, CDR2 SYDVKM, per germline.

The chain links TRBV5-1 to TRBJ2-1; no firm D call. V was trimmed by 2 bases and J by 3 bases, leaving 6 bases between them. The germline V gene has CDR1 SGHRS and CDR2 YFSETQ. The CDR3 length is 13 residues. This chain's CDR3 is CASSFELYNEQFF. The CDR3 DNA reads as TGCGCCAGCAGCTTCGAGCTCTACAATGAGCAGTTCTTC.

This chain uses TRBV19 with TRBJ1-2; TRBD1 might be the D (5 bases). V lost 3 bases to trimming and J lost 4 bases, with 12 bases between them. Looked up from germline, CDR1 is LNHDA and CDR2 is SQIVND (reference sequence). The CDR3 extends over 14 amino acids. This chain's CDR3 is CASSIWGTPYGYTF. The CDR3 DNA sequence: TGTGCCAGTAGTATTTGGGGGACTCCCTATGGCTACACCTTC.

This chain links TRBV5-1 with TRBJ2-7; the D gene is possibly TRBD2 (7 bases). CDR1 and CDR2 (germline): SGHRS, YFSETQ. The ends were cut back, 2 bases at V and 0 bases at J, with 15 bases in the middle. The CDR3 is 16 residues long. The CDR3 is CASSLVTGGSSYEQYF. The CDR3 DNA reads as TGCGCCAGCAGCTTAGTGACAGGCGGGAGCTCCTACGAGCAGTACTTC.

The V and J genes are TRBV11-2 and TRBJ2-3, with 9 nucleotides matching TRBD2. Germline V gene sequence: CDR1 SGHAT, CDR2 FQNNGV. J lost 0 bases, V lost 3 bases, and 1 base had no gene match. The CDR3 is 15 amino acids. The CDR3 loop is CASSLTSGSTDTQYF. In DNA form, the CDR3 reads TGTGCCAGCAGCTTGACTAGCGGAAGCACAGATACGCAGTATTTT. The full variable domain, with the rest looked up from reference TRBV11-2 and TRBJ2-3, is EAGVAQSPRYKIIEKRQSVAFWCNPISGHATLYWYQQILGQGPKLLIQFQNNGVVDDSQLPKDRFSAERLKGVDSTLKIQPAKLEDSAVYLCASSLTSGSTDTQYFGPGTRLTVL.

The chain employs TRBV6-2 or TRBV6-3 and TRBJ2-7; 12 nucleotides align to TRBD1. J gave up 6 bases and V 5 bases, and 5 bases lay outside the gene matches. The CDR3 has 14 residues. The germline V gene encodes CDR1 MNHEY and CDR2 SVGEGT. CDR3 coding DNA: TGTGCCAGCAGTCGCCGGGACAGGGGGCCCGAGCAGTACTTC. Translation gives CASSRRDRGPEQYF.

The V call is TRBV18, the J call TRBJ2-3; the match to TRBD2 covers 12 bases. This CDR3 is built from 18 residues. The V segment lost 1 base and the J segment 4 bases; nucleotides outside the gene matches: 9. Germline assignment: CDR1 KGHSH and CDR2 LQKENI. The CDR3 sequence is CASSPLLALAGGPDTQYF. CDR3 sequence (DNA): TGTGCCAGCTCACCACTTTTAGCCCTAGCGGGGGGGCCAGATACGCAGTATTTT.

The CDR3 loop reads CATSDPGTSQDNEQFF. CDR3 nucleotides: TGTGCCACCAGTGATCCCGGGACTAGCCAAGACAATGAGCAGTTCTTC. The chain is built from TRBV24-1 and TRBJ2-1, with 9 bases that match TRBD2. J lost 5 bases, V lost 3 bases, and 7 bases had no gene match. Germline values: CDR1 KGHDR, CDR2 SFDVKD. The CDR3 runs 16 residues.

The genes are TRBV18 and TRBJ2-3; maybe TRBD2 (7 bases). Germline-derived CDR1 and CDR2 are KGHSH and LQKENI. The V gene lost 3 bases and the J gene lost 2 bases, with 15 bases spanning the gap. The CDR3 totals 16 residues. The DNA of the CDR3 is TGTGCCAGCTCACCGCATTTGGCGGGGGCCACAGATACGCAGTATTTT. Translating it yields CASSPHLAGATDTQYF.

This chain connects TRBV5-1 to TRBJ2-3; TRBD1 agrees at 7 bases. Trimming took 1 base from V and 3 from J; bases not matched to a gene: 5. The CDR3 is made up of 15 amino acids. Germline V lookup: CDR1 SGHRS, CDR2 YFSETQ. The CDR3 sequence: CASSLSSGGTDTQYF. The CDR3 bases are TGCGCCAGCAGCTTGAGTTCAGGGGGAACAGATACGCAGTATTTT.